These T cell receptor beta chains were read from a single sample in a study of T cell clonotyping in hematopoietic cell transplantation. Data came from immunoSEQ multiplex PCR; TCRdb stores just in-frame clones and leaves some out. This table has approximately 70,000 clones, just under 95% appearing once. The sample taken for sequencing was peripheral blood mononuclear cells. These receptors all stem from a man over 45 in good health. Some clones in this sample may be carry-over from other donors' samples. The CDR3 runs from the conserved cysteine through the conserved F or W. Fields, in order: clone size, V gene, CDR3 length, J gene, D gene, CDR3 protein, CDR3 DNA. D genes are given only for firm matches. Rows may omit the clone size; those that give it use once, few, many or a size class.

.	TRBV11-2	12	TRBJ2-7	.	CASSSDDYEQYF	TGTGCCAGCAGCTCTGATGACTACGAGCAGTACTTC
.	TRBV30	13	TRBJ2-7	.	CAWSTYDSYEQYF	TGTGCCTGGAGTACGTACGACTCCTACGAGCAGTACTTC
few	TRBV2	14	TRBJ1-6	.	CASSRTVSNSPLHF	TGTGCCAGCAGCCGAACAGTTTCTAATTCACCCCTCCACTTT
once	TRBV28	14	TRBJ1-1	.	CASSFWGAGTEAFF	TGTGCCAGCAGTTTTTGGGGCGCGGGCACTGAAGCTTTCTTT
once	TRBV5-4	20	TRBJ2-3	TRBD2	CASSPRKRLAGGPGTDTQYF	TGTGCCAGCAGCCCCAGAAAAAGACTAGCGGGAGGGCCAGGCACAGATACGCAGTATTTT
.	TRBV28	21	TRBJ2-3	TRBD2	CASSFPTKSSGTSRNTDTQYF	TGTGCCAGCAGTTTTCCGACCAAGTCGTCCGGGACTAGCAGGAACACAGATACGCAGTATTTT
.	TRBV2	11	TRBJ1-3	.	CASLSGNTIYF	TGTGCCAGCTTGTCGGGAAACACCATATATTTT
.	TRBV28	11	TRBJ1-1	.	CASSSFHEAFF	TGTGCCAGCAGTTCGTTTCATGAAGCTTTCTTT
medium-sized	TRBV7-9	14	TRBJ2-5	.	CASSHPWGEETQYF	TGTGCCAGCAGCCACCCGTGGGGGGAAGAGACCCAGTACTTC
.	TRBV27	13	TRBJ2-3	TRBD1	CASSAITGAERYF	TGTGCCAGCAGTGCCATCACAGGGGCTGAGAGATATTTT
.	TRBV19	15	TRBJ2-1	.	CASSSGSRWDNEQFF	TGTGCCAGTTCGTCAGGGAGTAGGTGGGACAATGAGCAGTTCTTC
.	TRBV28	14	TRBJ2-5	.	CASAWTVNQETQYF	TGTGCCAGCGCTTGGACGGTCAATCAAGAGACCCAGTACTTC
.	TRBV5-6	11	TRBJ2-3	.	CASSLEDTQYF	TGTGCCAGCAGCTTGGAGGATACGCAGTATTTT
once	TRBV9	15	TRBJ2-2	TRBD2	CASSVVAGVTGELFF	TGTGCCAGCAGCGTAGTAGCGGGAGTCACCGGGGAGCTGTTTTTT
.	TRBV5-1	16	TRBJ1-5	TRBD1	CASSLGTGGIGQPQHF	TGCGCCAGCAGCTTGGGGACAGGGGGCATAGGACAGCCCCAGCATTTT
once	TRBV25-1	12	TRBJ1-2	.	CASTMGGSGYTF	TGTGCCAGCACTATGGGAGGGAGTGGCTACACCTTC
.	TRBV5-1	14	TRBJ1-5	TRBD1	CASSDGTGGQPQHF	TGCGCCAGCAGCGACGGGACAGGGGGCCAGCCCCAGCATTTT
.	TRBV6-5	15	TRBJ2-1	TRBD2	CASSYRLAAYNEQFF	TGTGCCAGCAGTTACCGCCTAGCGGCTTACAATGAGCAGTTCTTC
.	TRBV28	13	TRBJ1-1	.	CASRQGSNTEAFF	TGTGCCAGCAGGCAGGGTTCGAACACTGAAGCTTTCTTT
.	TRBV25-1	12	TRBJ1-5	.	CASTTGNQPQHF	TGTGCCAGTACGACAGGAAATCAGCCCCAGCATTTT
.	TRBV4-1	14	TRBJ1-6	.	CASSQEGWYSPLHF	TGCGCCAGCAGCCAAGAGGGTTGGTATTCACCCCTCCACTTT
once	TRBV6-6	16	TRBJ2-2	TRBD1	CASSRRDRVWAGELFF	TGTGCCAGCAGTCGCCGGGACAGGGTGTGGGCCGGGGAGCTGTTTTTT
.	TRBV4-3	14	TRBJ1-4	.	CASSQGLGDEKLFF	TGCGCCAGCAGCCAGGGCCTGGGGGATGAAAAACTGTTTTTT
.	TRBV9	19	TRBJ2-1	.	CASSVKDLPILMRHNEQFF	TGTGCCAGCAGCGTAAAGGACTTACCAATTCTGATGCGGCACAATGAGCAGTTCTTC
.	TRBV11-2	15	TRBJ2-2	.	CASSPADTYTGELFF	TGTGCCAGCAGCCCCGCGGACACCTACACCGGGGAGCTGTTTTTT
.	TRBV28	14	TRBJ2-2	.	CASITPGSVGELFF	TGTGCCAGCATCACGCCAGGGTCGGTCGGGGAGCTGTTTTTT
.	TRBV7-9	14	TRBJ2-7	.	CASSLATTPYEQYF	TGTGCCAGCAGCTTAGCGACCACTCCCTACGAGCAGTACTTC
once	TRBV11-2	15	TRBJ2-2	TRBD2	CASSPGLANTGELFF	TGTGCCAGCAGCCCGGGACTAGCGAACACCGGGGAGCTGTTTTTT
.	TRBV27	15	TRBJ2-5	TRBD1	CASSLFAGGQETQYF	TGTGCCAGCAGTTTATTCGCAGGGGGCCAAGAGACCCAGTACTTC
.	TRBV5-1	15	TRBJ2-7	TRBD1	CASSLEGTGAYEQYF	TGCGCCAGCAGCTTGGAAGGGACAGGGGCCTACGAGCAGTACTTC
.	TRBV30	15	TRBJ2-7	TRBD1	CAWRHETGGVGFSYF	TGTGCCTGGCGTCACGAGACAGGGGGAGTGGGGTTTTCGTACTTC
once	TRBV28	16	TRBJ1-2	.	CASSPSHGQQHNGYTF	TGTGCCAGCAGTCCCTCCCATGGGCAGCAGCACAATGGCTACACCTTC
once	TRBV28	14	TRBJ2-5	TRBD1	CASSSTGGFETQYF	TGTGCCAGCAGTTCGACAGGGGGGTTTGAGACCCAGTACTTC
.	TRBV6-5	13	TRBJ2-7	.	CASSYSRKYEQYF	TGTGCCAGCAGTTACTCGAGGAAATACGAGCAGTACTTC
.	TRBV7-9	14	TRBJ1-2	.	CASSRWDENYGYTF	TGTGCCAGCAGCCGATGGGACGAAAACTATGGCTACACCTTC
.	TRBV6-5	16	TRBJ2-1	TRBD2	CASSFTGTSGGREQFF	TGTGCCAGCAGTTTTACCGGGACTAGCGGGGGAAGGGAGCAGTTCTTC
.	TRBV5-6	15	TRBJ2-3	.	CASSFITGLSDTQYF	TGTGCCAGCAGCTTTATAACAGGGCTTTCGGATACGCAGTATTTT
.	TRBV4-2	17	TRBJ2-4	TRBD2	CASSQVPGLAAKNIQYF	TGTGCCAGCAGCCAGGTACCCGGACTAGCAGCCAAAAACATTCAGTACTTC
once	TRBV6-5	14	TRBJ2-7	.	CASSPYQFSYEQYF	TGTGCCAGCAGTCCCTATCAGTTCTCCTACGAGCAGTACTTC
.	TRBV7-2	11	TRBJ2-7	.	CASSLAHEQYF	TGTGCCAGCAGCTTAGCCCACGAGCAGTACTTC
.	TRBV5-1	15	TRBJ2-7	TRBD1	CASSAGTGGQDEQYF	TGCGCCAGCAGCGCGGGGACAGGAGGCCAAGACGAGCAGTACTTC
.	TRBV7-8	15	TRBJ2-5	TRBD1	CASTSGQGSGETQYF	TGTGCCAGCACGTCAGGACAGGGGAGCGGAGAGACCCAGTACTTC
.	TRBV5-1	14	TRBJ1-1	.	CASSFGETGTEAFF	TGCGCCAGCAGCTTCGGTGAAACGGGGACTGAAGCTTTCTTT
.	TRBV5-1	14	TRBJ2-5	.	CASATQSGEKTQYF	TGCGCCAGCGCTACCCAGTCGGGGGAAAAGACCCAGTACTTC
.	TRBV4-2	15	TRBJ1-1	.	CASSQAEGGGTEAFF	TGTGCCAGCAGCCAAGCGGAGGGGGGTGGCACTGAAGCTTTCTTT
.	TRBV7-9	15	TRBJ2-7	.	CASSLDGSPSYEQYF	TGTGCCAGCAGCTTAGACGGCAGTCCCTCCTACGAGCAGTACTTC
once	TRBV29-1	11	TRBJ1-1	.	CSVAVNTEAFF	TGCAGCGTTGCAGTGAACACTGAAGCTTTCTTT
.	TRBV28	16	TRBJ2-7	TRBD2	CASSPRPTSGTGEQYF	TGTGCCAGCAGCCCTAGGCCGACTAGCGGTACGGGGGAGCAGTACTTC
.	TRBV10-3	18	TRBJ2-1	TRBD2	CAISSTSGGAGVRNEQFF	TGTGCCATCAGTTCGACTAGCGGGGGGGCCGGAGTCAGGAATGAGCAGTTCTTC
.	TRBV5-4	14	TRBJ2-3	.	CASGGGRGTDTQYF	TGTGCCAGCGGAGGGGGGCGCGGCACAGATACGCAGTATTTT
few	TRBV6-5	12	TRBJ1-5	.	CASTTGNQPQHF	TGTGCCAGCACAACGGGCAATCAGCCCCAGCATTTT
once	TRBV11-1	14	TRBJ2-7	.	CASSHTTRPYEQYF	TGTGCCAGCAGCCATACGACACGGCCCTACGAGCAGTACTTC
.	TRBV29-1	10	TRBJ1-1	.	CSVGNTEAFF	TGCAGCGTTGGTAACACTGAAGCTTTCTTT
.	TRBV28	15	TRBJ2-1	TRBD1	CASMISLGQGYEQFF	TGTGCCAGCATGATAAGCCTGGGACAGGGATATGAGCAGTTCTTC
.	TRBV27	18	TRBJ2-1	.	CASSLYFLGGRGYNEQFF	TGTGCCAGCAGTTTATACTTCCTGGGGGGCCGGGGGTACAATGAGCAGTTCTTC
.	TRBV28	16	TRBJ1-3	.	CASIDSRISSGNTIYF	TGTGCCAGCATTGACAGCCGGATCTCCTCTGGAAACACCATATATTTT
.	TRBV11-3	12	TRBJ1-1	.	CASSHSNTEAFF	TGTGCCAGCTCCCACAGCAACACTGAAGCTTTCTTT
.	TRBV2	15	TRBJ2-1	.	CASSEKLANYNEQFF	TGTGCCAGCAGTGAAAAACTAGCCAACTACAATGAGCAGTTCTTC
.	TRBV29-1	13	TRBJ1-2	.	CSVGRQGIKGYTF	TGCAGCGTTGGTCGGCAGGGAATTAAAGGCTACACCTTC